The present TCR beta chain was sequenced within a study of cytomegalovirus exposure and HLA in healthy donors. From the 120-subject validation cohort, which was separate from the roughly 670-subject first cohort, the donors were drawn. The CDR3 has 13 amino acids. CDR1 is MNHEY and CDR2 is SVGAGI in the germline V gene. Trimming took off 2 bases at V and 8 bases at J, with 12 bases between the two ends. Regarding the study as a whole: Three chains linked to CMV were shown in vitro to be specific for CMV antigens. Later, an analysis found that TCR clusters from the first cohort tended to co-occur in the roughly 110 validation repertoires.

As concerns this clone: Its specificity is unknown.

The repertoire was sequenced with immunoSEQ multiplex PCR; TCRdb's copy has only in-frame clones and lacks some. Of more than 300,000 clones listed, about nine tenths were seen once; the top ten hold over 0.8%. The chain combines TRBV6-5 with TRBJ1-2; tentatively, D is TRBD1 (5 bases). The sequenced sample was PBMCs. This receptor was obtained from a young woman in good health and CMV-seronegative. DNA for the CDR3: TGTGCCAGCAGTTACGGGCAGGGTTGGGGCTACACCTTC. This gives the protein CASSYGQGWGYTF.